The clone carrying this T cell receptor (beta chain) was observed at least ten times. Its antigen is as yet unknown. This sample was taken from a study of metastatic and nonmetastatic thyroid tumors. The overall study: Malignant and benign thyroid patients had repertoires compared in peripheral blood and tumor or nodule tissue.

The CDR3 contains 15 residues. Germline V gives CDR1 MRHNA, CDR2 SNTAGT. V was pared by 2 bases and J by 11 bases, with 21 bases between. Nobody among the patients had been given any treatment before thyroid surgery. Broader study findings: Patients with malignant thyroid tumors reportedly had significantly higher TCR beta diversity than those with benign nodules, in blood and tumor.

Original analysis: For papillary thyroid cancer, a distant-metastasis classifier was constructed from CDR3 differences observed across clinicopathological groups. Using MiXCR, TCRdb re-called clones from the PCR reads. For this entry, the V and J calls and clone size follow TCRdb and not the study's own pipeline. The sample shows about 85,000 clones, around 9.1% of them seen only once. Sequenced: blood. The V gene is TRBV6-4, the J gene TRBJ1-2; unclear D gene. The sequence was collected from a female donor with papillary thyroid cancer or a benign thyroid nodule (not recorded which). Some clones in this sample may be carry-over from other donors' samples. This CDR3 reads CASSDSGGDSRGYTF. The CDR3 DNA reads TGTGCCAGCAGTGACAGCGGTGGAGACTCACGTGGGTACACCTTC.